This TCR beta chain derives from a study of T cell repertoires in cytomegalovirus infection. Notes on the study in general: HLA-C-restricted CMV clonotypes gave the most frequent clonotype in two of eight donors. Of the TCR beta families, the public ones yielded a cumulative frequency that identified carriers of CMV plus the relevant HLA.

One entry per CDR3 protein results from TCRdb running MiXCR on the reads. The sample shows about 230,000 distinct CDR3 sequences, about 7% of them seen only once. The table lists this clonotype with many counts. The antigen is undetermined. V was cut by 2 bases and J by 11 bases, with 13 bases left in between. The length of the CDR3 is 13 residues. Germline V CDR1 and CDR2: MNHNY, SVGAGI (reference sequence). V is TRBV6-6 and J is TRBJ1-3, with D unclear. The sequence derives from a human donor in good health (CMV status not recorded). Some clones in this sample may be carry-over from other donors' samples. Source material: PBMCs. CDR3 region: CASSYQEGYAIYF. CDR3 DNA: TGTGCCAGCAGTTACCAAGAGGGTTACGCCATATATTTT.